Listed below are T cell receptor beta chains from one sample, sequenced in a study of tissue T cells after allogeneic stem cell transplantation. The protocol was immunoSEQ multiplex PCR, while the TCRdb copy is restricted to in-frame clones and leaves out a portion. The top ten clones hold 3.5% to 4.5% of a sample with over 25,000 clones, over 75% of them seen once. Material: blood, obtained before transplantation. The receptors come from a woman aged 18-55 years who later had graft-versus-host disease after an allogeneic stem cell transplant. Each CDR3 is given with its conserved first and last residue. The size of a clone is reported for some rows only, either as once, few or many, or as a class for expanded clones.

CDR3aa	v_gene	j_gene	len	abundance
CASSWTAAAPLHF	TRBV7-9	TRBJ1-6	13	-
CASPRAPTGQTYGYTF	TRBV2	TRBJ1-2	16	-
CASSPTRLAGGAAQYF	TRBV7-2	TRBJ2-3	16	-
CASSPRQGAYNEQFF	TRBV18	TRBJ2-1	15	-
CASSQTSGQFGTGELFF	TRBV14	TRBJ2-2	17	-
CASSPGGDTQYF	TRBV18	TRBJ2-3	12	-
CASSQDPSSYNEQFF	TRBV4-2	TRBJ2-1	15	-
CASSLLPGGQRDGYTF	TRBV6-2/TRBV6-3	TRBJ1-2	16	-
CAWNLGRAGFYGYTF	TRBV30	TRBJ1-2	15	-
CASSLGAALQGAFF	TRBV5-1	TRBJ1-1	14	-
CASSTGQVSQPQHF	TRBV28	TRBJ1-5	14	-
CASTQLNRVTEAFF	TRBV5-6	TRBJ1-1	14	-
CSVDTSGTGETQYF	TRBV29-1	TRBJ2-5	14	-
CASRERGYLSGANVLTF	TRBV28	TRBJ2-6	17	-
CASSTYRGDQPQHF	TRBV2	TRBJ1-5	14	once
CASSDYGTEQETQYF	TRBV11-2	TRBJ2-5	15	-
CAIRQQGSLDEQYF	TRBV10-3	TRBJ2-7	14	-
CASSLGGRTGELFF	TRBV7-3	TRBJ2-2	14	-
CASSRSGSSGSYNEQFF	TRBV5-6	TRBJ2-1	17	-
CATSSDRASNSPLHF	TRBV15	TRBJ1-6	15	-
CAIGQGSTGETQYF	TRBV5-4	TRBJ2-5	14	-
CASSPPSGYYGYTF	TRBV18	TRBJ1-2	14	-
CASSLGPHQAADTQYF	TRBV7-9	TRBJ2-3	16	-
CASSFDSTSYNEQFF	TRBV27	TRBJ2-1	15	-
CASSFFSTGVKTEAFF	TRBV5-1	TRBJ1-1	16	-
CASSQGLADYNEQFF	TRBV4-1	TRBJ2-1	15	few
CASSEVQADTEAFF	TRBV2	TRBJ1-1	14	-
CASSWDRGSYNEQFF	TRBV11-3	TRBJ2-1	15	once
CASSFSQDYGYTF	TRBV5-4	TRBJ1-2	13	-
CASSQNLGLTNEKLFF	TRBV19	TRBJ1-4	16	-
CASSVRQATEAFF	TRBV9	TRBJ1-1	13	-
CASSPPIGQGNTGELFF	TRBV27	TRBJ2-2	17	-
CASSLTTTGQQQETQYF	TRBV6-2/TRBV6-3	TRBJ2-5	17	-
CASSLLAGEYNEQFF	TRBV6-4	TRBJ2-1	15	-
CAVGRGMSYGYTF	TRBV6-6	TRBJ1-2	13	-
CASSPKGGIASATNEKLFF	TRBV7-2	TRBJ1-4	19	-
CASSLTGGSFNEQFF	TRBV4-1	TRBJ2-1	15	-
CASRKNRGGYNEQFF	TRBV28	TRBJ2-1	15	-
CASSLLPGRGNSGAQTEAFF	TRBV5-1	TRBJ1-1	20	-
CASSSLRSYEQYF	TRBV7-9	TRBJ2-7	13	-
CASSDGREQYF	TRBV10-1	TRBJ2-7	11	few
CASSEVPGDKNIQYF	TRBV6-1	TRBJ2-4	15	-
CASGLGYLMEPQHF	TRBV12-5	TRBJ1-5	14	-
CASSSPGQGRNEQFF	TRBV19	TRBJ2-1	15	-
CASSVGGAGEAFF	TRBV9	TRBJ1-1	13	-
CASSLAGTISTDTQYF	TRBV5-6	TRBJ2-3	16	-
CASSLGTGLNYGYTF	TRBV5-4	TRBJ1-2	15	-
CASSRGAYGYTF	TRBV7-2	TRBJ1-2	12	-
CASSPLRLSYQETQYF	TRBV7-8	TRBJ2-5	16	-
CASSDSTGGYNEQFF	TRBV6-4	TRBJ2-1	15	few
CAISEGTGNTEAFF	TRBV10-3	TRBJ1-1	14	-
CAISESVGTNTEAFF	TRBV10-3	TRBJ1-1	15	-
CASSQVVRTGGEEGYGYTF	TRBV4-1	TRBJ1-2	19	-
CASSFDRGDTEAFF	TRBV7-2	TRBJ1-1	14	-
CASSQDRGGYNEQFF	TRBV4-2	TRBJ2-1	15	once